This T cell receptor (beta chain) was sequenced for a study of blood T cell repertoires in COVID-19. Study overall: The United States, Italy and Spain supplied acute and convalescent COVID-19 samples. The analysed material was cDNA or gDNA that came from T cells, B-cell-depleted T cells, or PBMCs.

The germline CDR1 and CDR2 sequences are MNHEY and SMNVEV (reference sequence). V was trimmed by 6 bases and J by 0 bases, leaving 12 bases between them. The CDR3 is 15 residues long. Original processing notes: How many nucleated cells were present was estimated from reference gene primer amplification. The repertoire was sequenced with immunoSEQ multiplex PCR; TCRdb's copy has only in-frame clones and lacks some. The DNA was the basis for D and trimming; V, J and clone size are from that table. Of around 95,000 clones listed, roughly 80% are singletons. The sample taken for sequencing was peripheral blood. The V and J genes are TRBV27 and TRBJ1-3; TRBD1 might be the D (5 bases). The source is a woman between 65 and 79 years old with acute or convalescent COVID-19. The CDR3, as DNA: TGTGCCAGCAGGGCTGGGGCCCGCTCTGGAAACACCATATATTTT. This sequence encodes CASRAGARSGNTIYF.